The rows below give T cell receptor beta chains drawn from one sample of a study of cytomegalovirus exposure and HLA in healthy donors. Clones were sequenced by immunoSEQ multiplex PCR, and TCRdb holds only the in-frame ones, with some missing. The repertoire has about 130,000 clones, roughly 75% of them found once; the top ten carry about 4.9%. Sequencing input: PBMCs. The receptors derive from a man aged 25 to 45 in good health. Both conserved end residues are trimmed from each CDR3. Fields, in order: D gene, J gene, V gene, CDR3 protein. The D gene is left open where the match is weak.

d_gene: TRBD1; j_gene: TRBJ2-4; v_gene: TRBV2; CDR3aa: ASSSGTEMHIQY
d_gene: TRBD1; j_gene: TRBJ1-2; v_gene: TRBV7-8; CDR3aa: ASSPGQNYGYT
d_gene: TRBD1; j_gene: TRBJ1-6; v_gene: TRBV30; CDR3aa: AWSAGTEVYNSPLH
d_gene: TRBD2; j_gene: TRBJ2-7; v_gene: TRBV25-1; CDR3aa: ASSGGRYEQY
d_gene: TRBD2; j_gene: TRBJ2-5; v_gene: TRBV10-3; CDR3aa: AIRTGTSGETQY
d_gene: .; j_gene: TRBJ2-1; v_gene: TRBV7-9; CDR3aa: ASSLGRGTVNEQF
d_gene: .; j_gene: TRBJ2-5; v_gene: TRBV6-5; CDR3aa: ASSYSQRPRGETQY
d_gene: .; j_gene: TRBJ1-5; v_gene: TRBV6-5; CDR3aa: ASSSWSSQPQH
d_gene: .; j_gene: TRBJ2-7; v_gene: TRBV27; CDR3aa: ASSRSGSNYEQY
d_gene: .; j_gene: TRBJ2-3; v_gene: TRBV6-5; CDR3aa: ASSYSPGVYQY
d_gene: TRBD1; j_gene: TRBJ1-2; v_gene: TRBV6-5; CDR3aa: ASSQGQGGGYT
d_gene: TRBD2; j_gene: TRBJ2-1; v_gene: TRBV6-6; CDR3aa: ASRPLAASYNEQF
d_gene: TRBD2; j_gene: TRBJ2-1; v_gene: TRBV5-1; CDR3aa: ASSSPGTSANEQF
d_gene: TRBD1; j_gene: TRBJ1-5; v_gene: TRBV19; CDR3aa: ASSLTGNSNQPQH
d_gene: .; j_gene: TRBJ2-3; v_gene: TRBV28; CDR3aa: ASTRRSTDTQY
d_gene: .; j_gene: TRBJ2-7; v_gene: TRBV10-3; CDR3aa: AISENRNPYEQY
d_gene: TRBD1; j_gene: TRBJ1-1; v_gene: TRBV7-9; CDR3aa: SSSPSTGGAEAF
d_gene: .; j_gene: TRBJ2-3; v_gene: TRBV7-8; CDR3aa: ASSPGFINADTQY
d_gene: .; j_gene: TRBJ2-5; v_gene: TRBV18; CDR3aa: ASSPLPQGRQETQY
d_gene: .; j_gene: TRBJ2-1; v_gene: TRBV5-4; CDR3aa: ASSFAGEQF
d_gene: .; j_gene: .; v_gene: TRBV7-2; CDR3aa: ASSLAPSQGYEQY
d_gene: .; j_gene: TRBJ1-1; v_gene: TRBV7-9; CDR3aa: ASSFNSFMNTEAF
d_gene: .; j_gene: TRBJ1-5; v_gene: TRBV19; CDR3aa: ASSIADGVNQPQH
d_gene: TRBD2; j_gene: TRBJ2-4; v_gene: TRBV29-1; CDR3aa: SAGGGTQDGAQNIQY
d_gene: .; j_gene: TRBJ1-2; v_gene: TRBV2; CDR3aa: ASSESEPYGYT
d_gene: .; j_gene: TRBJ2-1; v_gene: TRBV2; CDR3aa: ASRADSGEQF
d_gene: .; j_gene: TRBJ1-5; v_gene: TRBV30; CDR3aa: AWSVPHSTNQPQH
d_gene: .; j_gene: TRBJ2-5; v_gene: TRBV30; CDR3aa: AWSVRRETQY
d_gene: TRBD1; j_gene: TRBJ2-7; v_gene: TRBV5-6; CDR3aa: ASSPLPGTGSEQY
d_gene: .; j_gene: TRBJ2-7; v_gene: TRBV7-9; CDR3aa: ASSSRTGEQY
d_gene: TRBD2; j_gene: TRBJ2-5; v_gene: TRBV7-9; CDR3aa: SSSLATGTTYQETQY